A single sample is the source of the 2 T cell receptor beta chains below, sequenced in a study of blood T cell repertoires in COVID-19. This table comes from immunoSEQ multiplex PCR, and its TCRdb copy is limited to in-frame clones, with some not included. The sample lists roughly 200,000 clones, 83% occurring once. Sequenced sample: peripheral blood. The receptor set was obtained from a woman in her twenties or thirties with COVID-19, enrolled during active disease.

This chain uses TRBV9 with TRBJ2-3; 11 bases fit TRBD2. The CDR3 consists of 16 residues. In germline, CDR1 is SGDLS, CDR2 YYNGEE. The trim removed 0 bases at V and 6 bases at J, leaving 6 bases unmatched. Written as DNA, the CDR3 is TGTGCCAGCAGCGTAGTAGCTAGCGGGGGGAAGGATACGCAGTATTTT. Translated: CASSVVASGGKDTQYF.

The V call is TRBV7-2, the J call TRBJ1-5, with D perhaps TRBD1 (6 bases). V was shortened by 2 bases and J by 5 bases, with 19 bases between the two germline ends. The CDR3 runs to 17 residues. The germline V gene encodes CDR1 SGHTA and CDR2 FQGNSA. The CDR3 protein is CASSLSVAGARDQPQHF. The CDR3 DNA reads as TGTGCCAGCAGCTTATCTGTTGCGGGGGCTCGGGATCAGCCCCAGCATTTT.